The 12 T cell receptor beta chains listed next were all sequenced from one sample in a study of blood T cells in healthy people across ages. Primers used in a second PCR of about 7 to 12 cycles were a sample-barcoded 5' primer and a J-beta primer mix. TCRdb reanalysed the 5' RACE reads using MiXCR and keeps one entry per CDR3 protein. The data contain approximately 1,700,000 distinct CDR3 sequences, 39% of them singletons. Sample: blood. The receptors derive from a human donor in good health.

The chain couples TRBV5-6 to TRBJ2-4; D not certain. With 2 bases removed from V and 13 bases from J, the gap between germline ends came to 25 bases. This CDR3 has 16 amino acids. Per germline, CDR1 SGHDT and CDR2 YYEEEE. This chain's CDR3 is CASSFNVGQFYNEQYF. CDR3 in DNA: TGTGCCAGCAGCTTTAATGTTGGGCAGTTCTACAATGAGCAGTACTTC. The full variable domain, rest sourced from reference TRBV5-6 and TRBJ2-4, is DAGVTQSPTHLIKTRGQQVTLRCSPKSGHDTVSWYQQALGQGPQFIFQYYEEEERQRGNFPDRFSGHQFPNYSSELNVNALLLGDSALYLCASSFNVGQFYNEQYFGAGTRLSVL.

The rearrangement links TRBV15 to TRBJ1-5; maybe TRBD1 (6 bases). The CDR3 is made up of 19 amino acids. V lost 0 bases to trimming and J lost 2 bases, with 20 bases between them. CDR1 LNHNV and CDR2 YYDKDF come from the germline V gene (reference sequence). In DNA, the CDR3 is TGTGCCACCAGCAGAGACGGTCTCCCAGGGGCTTTCGGCAATCAGCCCCAGCATTTT. Its protein product is CATSRDGLPGAFGNQPQHF. The full variable domain, with the rest looked up from reference TRBV15 and TRBJ1-5, is DAMVIQNPRYQVTQFGKPVTLSCSQTLNHNVMYWYQQKSSQAPKLLFHYYDKDFNNEADTPDNFQSRRPNTSFCFLDIRSPGLGDTAMYLCATSRDGLPGAFGNQPQHFGDGTRLSIL.

This clonotype was seen a handful of times. V usage is TRBV7-2 and J usage is TRBJ2-4; 9 bases are a match to TRBD1. With 1 base clipped from V and 9 bases from J, the junction kept 4 bases outside the gene matches. CDR3 size: 14 residues. CDR1 and CDR2 (germline): SGHTA, FQGNSA. The CDR3 sequence: CASSLVTGGGIQYF. For the CDR3, the DNA is TGTGCCAGCAGCTTAGTTACAGGGGGCGGCATTCAGTACTTC.

The CDR3 is CASSYLGSLSADTQYF. In DNA form, the CDR3 reads TGTGCCAGCAGTTACCTGGGGAGCCTTTCCGCAGATACGCAGTATTTT. The V and J genes are TRBV6-2 or TRBV6-3 and TRBJ2-3; weak D call: TRBD2 (5 bases). V gave up 2 bases and J gave up 4 bases, with 16 bases separating them. Germline assignment: CDR1 MNHEY and CDR2 SVGEGT. This CDR3 has 16 residues.

This CDR3 reads CASSFSLLIPTYEQYF. CDR3 sequence (DNA): TGTGCCAGCAGTTTCAGTCTCCTGATTCCGACCTACGAGCAGTACTTC. This chain uses TRBV12-3 or TRBV12-4 with TRBJ2-7; D is undetermined. This CDR3 spans 16 amino acids. Trimming removed 3 bases from V and 2 bases from J, with 17 bases in between.

The chain has TRBV13 and TRBJ1-1; TRBD1 matches 7 bases. The length of the CDR3 is 15 residues. Germline-derived CDR1 and CDR2 are PRHDT and FYEKMQ (reference sequence). Germline trimming cut 3 bases from V and 0 bases from J; bases unmatched to any gene: 4. CDR3 amino acids: CASSFVQGVNTEAFF. The CDR3 DNA sequence: TGTGCCAGCAGCTTCGTCCAGGGGGTGAACACTGAAGCTTTCTTT.

The chain is built from TRBV4-3 and TRBJ1-4, with a possible D match to TRBD1 (5 bases). The CDR3 runs 15 residues. The germline V and J ends were trimmed by 1 base and 6 bases, with 12 bases remaining between them. Per germline, CDR1 LGHNA and CDR2 YSLEER. The CDR3 loop is CASSQGGLPYEKLFF. CDR3 DNA sequence: TGCGCCAGCAGCCAAGGGGGACTGCCGTATGAAAAACTGTTTTTT.

The chain recombines TRBV6-1 with TRBJ2-7; 7 bases fit TRBD1. Trimming took 5 bases from V and 3 from J; bases not matched to a gene: 7. Germline-derived CDR1 and CDR2 are MNHNS and SASEGT. This CDR3 has 14 residues. The CDR3 DNA is TGTGCCAGCAGTACTGACAGGGCCGACTACGAGCAGTACTTC. Encoded protein: CASSTDRADYEQYF.

This clonotype came up a few times. This sequence joins TRBV2 and TRBJ2-5; possible D gene TRBD2, 6 bases. The CDR3 is made up of 13 amino acids. The V gene's germline CDR1 is SNHLY and CDR2 FYNNEI. CDR3 nucleotides: TGTGCAGCCGGGGAGGTGACCCCCGAGACCCAGTACTTC. This encodes CAAGEVTPETQYF.

The chain couples TRBV5-1 to TRBJ1-2, with D possibly matching TRBD1 (5 bases). Trimming left V 5 bases short and J 2 bases short, with 16 bases between. Per the germline V gene, CDR1 is SGHRS and CDR2 is YFSETQ. The CDR3 is 15 residues long. CDR3 loop: CASSSGRQTNYGYTF. CDR3 sequence (DNA): TGCGCCAGCAGTTCAGGGAGACAAACGAACTATGGCTACACCTTC.

The chain combines TRBV9 with TRBJ2-3; D not resolved. The CDR3 totals 13 residues. V lost 7 bases and J 6 bases, leaving 15 bases between the germline ends. CDR1 is SGDLS, CDR2 YYNGEE, per germline. Here the CDR3 reads CASGPYSLDTQYF. The CDR3 DNA is TGTGCCAGCGGCCCCTACTCCTTGGATACGCAGTATTTT.

This chain connects TRBV5-1 to TRBJ2-1, with D uncertain. CDR1 is SGHRS and CDR2 is YFSETQ in the germline V gene. This CDR3 contains 13 residues. Trimming took 4 bases from V and 5 from J, leaving 10 bases between them. CDR3 sequence (DNA): TGCGCCAGCAGCGCCATGGGCCACAATGAGCAGTTCTTC. It yields the protein CASSAMGHNEQFF.